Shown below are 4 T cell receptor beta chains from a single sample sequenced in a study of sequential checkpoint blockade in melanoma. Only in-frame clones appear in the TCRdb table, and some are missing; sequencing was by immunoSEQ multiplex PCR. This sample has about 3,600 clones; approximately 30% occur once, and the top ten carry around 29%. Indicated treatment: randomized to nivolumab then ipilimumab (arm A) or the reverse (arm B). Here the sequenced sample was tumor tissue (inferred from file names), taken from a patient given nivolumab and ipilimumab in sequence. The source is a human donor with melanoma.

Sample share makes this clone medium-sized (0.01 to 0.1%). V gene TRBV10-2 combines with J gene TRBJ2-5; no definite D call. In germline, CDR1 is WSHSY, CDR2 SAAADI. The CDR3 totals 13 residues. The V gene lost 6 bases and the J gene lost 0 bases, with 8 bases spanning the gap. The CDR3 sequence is CASRQAYQETQYF. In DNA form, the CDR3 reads TGCGCCAGCAGACAAGCGTACCAAGAGACCCAGTACTTC.

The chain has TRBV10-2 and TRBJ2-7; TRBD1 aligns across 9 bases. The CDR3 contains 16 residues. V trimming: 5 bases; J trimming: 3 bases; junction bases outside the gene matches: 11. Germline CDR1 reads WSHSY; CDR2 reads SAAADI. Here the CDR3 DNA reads TGCGCCAGCAGTACAGCTTTAGACAGGGGGAACTACGAGCAGTACTTC. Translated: CASSTALDRGNYEQYF.

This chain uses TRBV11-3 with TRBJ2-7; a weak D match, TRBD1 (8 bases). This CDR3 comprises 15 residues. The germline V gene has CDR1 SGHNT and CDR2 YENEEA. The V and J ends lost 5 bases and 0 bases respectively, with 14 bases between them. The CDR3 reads CASSDRGGSSYEQYF. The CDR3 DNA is TGTGCCAGCAGCGACAGGGGAGGGTCCTCCTACGAGCAGTACTTC.

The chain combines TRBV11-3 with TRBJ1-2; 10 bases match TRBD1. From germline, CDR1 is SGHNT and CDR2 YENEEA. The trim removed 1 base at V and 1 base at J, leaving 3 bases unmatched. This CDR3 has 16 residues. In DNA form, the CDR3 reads TGTGCCAGCAGCTTAGTGGGGACAGGGGTTAACTATGGCTACACCTTC. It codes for CASSLVGTGVNYGYTF. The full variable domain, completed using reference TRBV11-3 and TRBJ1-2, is EAGVVQSPRYKIIEKKQPVAFWCNPISGHNTLYWYLQNLGQGPELLIRYENEEAVDDSQLPKDRFSAERLKGVDSTLKIQPAELGDSAVYLCASSLVGTGVNYGYTFGSGTRLTVV.